A selection of T cell receptor gamma chains follows, all from one sample in a study of gamma delta lymphoproliferative disorders and STAT genes. TCRdb re-processed the multiplex PCR reads using CATT. Counted here are 2,000 to 2,500 gamma-chain clones, roughly 20% occurring once; the ten biggest clones make up around three fifths. Sequenced sample: blood. The receptors stem from a human donor with gamma-delta T-cell large granular lymphocyte leukemia. Each CDR3 is given with its conserved first and last residue. Each record gives: J gene, V gene, CDR3 protein, CDR3 DNA.

J gene: TRGJ1/TRGJ2
V gene: TRGV8
CDR3 protein: CATWREKLF
CDR3 DNA: TGTGCCACCTGGCGCGAGAAACTCTTT

J gene: TRGJ1/TRGJ2
V gene: TRGV11
CDR3 protein: CTTVPAPEVF
CDR3 DNA: -